This passage covers 10 T cell receptor beta chains from one sample sequenced in a study of T cells after yellow fever vaccination. A single record per CDR3 protein comes from TCRdb applying MiXCR to the 5' RACE reads. The sample has about 340,000 distinct CDR3 sequences, under 15% seen once; the top ten hold around 3%. Sequencing was performed on CD4+ T cells sorted from PBMCs, taken 15 days after the yellow fever booster vaccination. These TCRs come from a man aged 18 to 30 who received the YFV17D yellow fever vaccine.

There are a few counts of this clonotype. V gene TRBV12-3 or TRBV12-4 combines with J gene TRBJ1-1; TRBD1 is a possible D gene (5 bases). CDR3 length equals 12 residues. The ends were cut back, 10 bases at V and 8 bases at J, with 17 bases in the middle. The CDR3 is CATSLAGGEAFF. The CDR3 DNA reads TGTGCCACCTCACTGGCGGGGGGGGAAGCTTTCTTT.

The chain couples TRBV2 to TRBJ1-3; D ambiguous. Germline assignment: CDR1 SNHLY and CDR2 FYNNEI. The V end was cut by 6 bases, the J end by 1 base, with 10 bases between. The CDR3 is 14 residues long. The CDR3 here is CASSAQESGNTIYF. CDR3 DNA: TGTGCCAGCAGCGCCCAGGAGTCTGGAAACACCATATATTTT.

The gene calls are TRBV5-4 and TRBJ2-1, with TRBD1 as a possible D gene (6 bases). The CDR3 contains 14 residues. Germline loops: CDR1 SGHNT, CDR2 YYREEE (reference sequence). V lost 2 bases, J lost 4 bases, and 10 bases lay in between. CDR3 bases: TGTGCCAGCAGCTTCGGGCAGGGGTACAATGAGCAGTTCTTC. It specifies CASSFGQGYNEQFF.

This clonotype was detected a few times. This chain links TRBV7-9 with TRBJ2-7; a weak D match, TRBD2 (7 bases). V dropped 3 bases and J dropped 3 bases, with 12 bases sitting between them. Germline V lookup: CDR1 SEHNR, CDR2 FQNEAQ (reference sequence). The CDR3 is made up of 14 amino acids. CDR3 sequence reads: CASSLERGGYEQYF. Written as DNA, the CDR3 is TGTGCCAGCAGCTTGGAGAGGGGGGGCTACGAGCAGTACTTC.

This clonotype was detected only a few times. The chain carries TRBV7-2 and TRBJ2-5; 8 bases line up with TRBD2. The V segment lost 5 bases and the J segment 4 bases; nucleotides outside the gene matches: 12. Germline V CDR1 and CDR2: SGHTA, FQGNSA. This CDR3 has 16 amino acids. The CDR3 region has the DNA TGTGCCAGCAGCCCCGACGGGGGGGGCCTAGCAGAGACCCAGTACTTC. It translates to CASSPDGGGLAETQYF. Drawing the rest from reference TRBV7-2 and TRBJ2-5, the complete variable domain is GAGVSQSPSNKVTEKGKDVELRCDPISGHTALYWYRQSLGQGLEFLIYFQGNSAPDKSGLPSDRFSAERTGGSVSTLTIQRTQQEDSAVYLCASSPDGGGLAETQYFGPGTRLLVL.

V and J are TRBV20-1 and TRBJ1-5; TRBD1 matches 7 bases. Germline CDR1 and CDR2: DFQATT and SNEGSKA (reference sequence). This CDR3 contains 14 residues. V shed 2 bases, J shed 5 bases, and the junction held 6 bases outside the gene matches. This CDR3 is CSARKQGTHQPQHF. The CDR3 nucleotides read TGCAGTGCTAGAAAACAGGGGACGCATCAGCCCCAGCATTTT.

This clonotype appeared a few times. V is TRBV5-4 and J is TRBJ2-3; tentatively, D is TRBD2 (5 bases). CDR1 and CDR2 from the germline V gene are SGHNT and YYREEE (reference sequence). Trimming removed 3 bases from V and 9 bases from J, with 11 bases in between. The CDR3 contains 12 residues. Here the CDR3 DNA reads TGTGCCAGCAGCTACGAGGGTGAAACGCAGTATTTT. It specifies CASSYEGETQYF.

The table lists this clonotype with a few counts. This chain connects TRBV3-1 to TRBJ1-2; a possible D gene is TRBD1 (5 bases). The V gene's germline CDR1 is LGHDT and CDR2 YNNKEL (reference sequence). The CDR3 runs to 16 residues. V dropped 4 bases and J dropped 2 bases, with 17 bases sitting between them. The CDR3 loop reads CASSPRGVGGNYGYTF. In nucleotides, the CDR3 is TGTGCCAGCAGCCCAAGGGGTGTAGGCGGAAACTATGGCTACACCTTC.

The chain is built from TRBV20-1 and TRBJ1-2; tentative D call: TRBD1 (5 bases). This CDR3 comprises 14 residues. Looked up from germline, CDR1 is DFQATT and CDR2 is SNEGSKA (reference sequence). The germline V and J ends were trimmed by 5 bases and 6 bases, with 19 bases remaining between them. The CDR3: CSAHTGRGKDGYTF. For the CDR3, the DNA is TGCAGTGCTCATACGGGACGCGGGAAGGATGGCTACACCTTC.

The chain uses TRBV10-3 and TRBJ2-3; 7 positions agree with TRBD2. CDR1 and CDR2 (germline): ENHRY, SYGVKD. With 4 bases clipped from V and 6 bases from J, the junction kept 4 bases outside the gene matches. The CDR3 sequence is 13 residues long. The CDR3: CAISGQLADTQYF. The DNA of the CDR3 is TGTGCCATCAGTGGTCAACTAGCGGATACGCAGTATTTT.